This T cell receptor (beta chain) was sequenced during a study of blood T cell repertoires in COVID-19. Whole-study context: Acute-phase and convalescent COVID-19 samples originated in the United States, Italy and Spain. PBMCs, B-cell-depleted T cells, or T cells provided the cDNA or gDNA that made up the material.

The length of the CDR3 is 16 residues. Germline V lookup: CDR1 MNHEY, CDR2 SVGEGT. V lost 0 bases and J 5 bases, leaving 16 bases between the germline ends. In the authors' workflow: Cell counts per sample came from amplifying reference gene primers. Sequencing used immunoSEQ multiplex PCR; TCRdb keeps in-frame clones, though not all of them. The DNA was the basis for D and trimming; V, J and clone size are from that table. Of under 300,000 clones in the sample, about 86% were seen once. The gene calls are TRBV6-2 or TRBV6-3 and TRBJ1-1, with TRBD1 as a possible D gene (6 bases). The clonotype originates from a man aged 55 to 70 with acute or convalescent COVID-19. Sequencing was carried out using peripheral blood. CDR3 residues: CASSYSRWEGGTEAFF. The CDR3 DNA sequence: TGTGCCAGCAGTTACTCGAGGTGGGAGGGGGGGACTGAAGCTTTCTTT.